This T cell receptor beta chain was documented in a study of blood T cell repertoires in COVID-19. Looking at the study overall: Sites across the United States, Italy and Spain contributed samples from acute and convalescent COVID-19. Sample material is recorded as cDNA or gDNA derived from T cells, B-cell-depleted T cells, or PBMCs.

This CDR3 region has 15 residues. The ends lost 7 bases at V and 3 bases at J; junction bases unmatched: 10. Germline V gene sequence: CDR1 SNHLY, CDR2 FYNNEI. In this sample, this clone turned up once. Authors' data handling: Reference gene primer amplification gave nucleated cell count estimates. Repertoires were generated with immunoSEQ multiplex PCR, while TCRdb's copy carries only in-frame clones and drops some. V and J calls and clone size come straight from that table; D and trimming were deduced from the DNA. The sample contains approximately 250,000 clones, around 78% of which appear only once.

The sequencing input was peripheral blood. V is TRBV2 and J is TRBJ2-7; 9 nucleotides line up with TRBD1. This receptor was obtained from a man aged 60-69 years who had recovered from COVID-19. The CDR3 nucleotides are TGTGCCAGCAACTCGCTACAGGGGGCGGGCTACGAGCAGTACTTC. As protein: CASNSLQGAGYEQYF.